The clone carrying this T cell receptor (beta chain) has a single count. Patients in Seattle were enrolled during active infection, then followed longitudinally. The data derive from a study of blood T cell repertoires in COVID-19. Study context: The samples span acute and convalescent COVID-19 from the United States, Italy and Spain. In each case, the material was cDNA or gDNA derived from T cells, B-cell-depleted T cells, or PBMCs.

The V end lost 7 bases, the J end lost 6 bases, and 15 bases lay between the germline ends. The CDR3 has 13 amino acids. CDR1 is SEHNR and CDR2 is FQNEAQ in the germline V gene (reference sequence). In the original processing: Nucleated cell counts were estimated from reference gene primer amplification. Produced via immunoSEQ multiplex PCR; TCRdb's table is partial and in-frame only. That table furnishes V, J and clone size, whereas the DNA furnished D and trimming. Here the sample spans approximately 180,000 clones, roughly four fifths being singletons. The sample comprised peripheral blood. The chain combines TRBV7-9 with TRBJ1-1; tentative D call: TRBD1 (6 bases). The sequence was collected from a woman aged 80 or over with COVID-19, enrolled during active disease. Here the CDR3 DNA reads TGTGCCAGCACCGCAGGGGCTTGGGCTGAAGCTTTCTTT. Amino acids: CASTAGAWAEAFF.